This T cell receptor beta chain comes out of a study of blood T cell repertoires in COVID-19. Study overall: Acute and convalescent COVID-19 specimens originated in the United States, Italy and Spain.

With V trimmed by 6 bases and J by 7 bases, 8 bases remained unmatched. The CDR3 loop spans 14 amino acids. The germline V gene has CDR1 SGHAT and CDR2 FQNNGV. Some clones are missing from TCRdb's copy, which holds only in-frame ones; the method was immunoSEQ multiplex PCR. This sample carries about 110,000 clones, approximately 82% of them seen once, and the ten largest clones take under 5%. The chain links TRBV11-2 to TRBJ1-3; 8 nucleotides align to TRBD1. This TCR derives from a woman in her seventies with acute or convalescent COVID-19. Sequencing was carried out using peripheral blood. DNA of the CDR3: TGTGCCAGCAGTTTTTCCCGGACAGGGAACACCATATATTTT. This encodes CASSFSRTGNTIYF.